A single sample is the source of the 7 T cell receptor beta chains below, sequenced in a study of T-cell memory formation after mild COVID-19. TCRdb called the 5' RACE reads again in MiXCR, with one record for every CDR3 protein. The sample carries 400,000 to 500,000 distinct CDR3 sequences, more than 15% recorded once. The sample taken for sequencing was PBMCs or a T cell subset sorted from them (not recorded which). The origin of the receptors is a man aged 18-30 years who had mild COVID-19 (a few samples of this study predate the infection). Cell type and time point are not known.

This clonotype was recorded once. The chain carries TRBV24-1 and TRBJ2-1, with 16 bases aligning to TRBD2. V shed 6 bases and J 7 bases; nucleotides not matched to a gene: 8. CDR3 length: 17 residues. Germline V gene lookup returns CDR1 KGHDR and CDR2 SFDVKD. The CDR3: CATSTLGTSGGENEQFF. The DNA of the CDR3 is TGTGCCACCAGTACCCTGGGGACTAGCGGGGGGGAAAATGAGCAGTTCTTC.

A note on this clonotype: A clone one base away is much larger, so this may be a read error. The chain uses TRBV2 and TRBJ2-5, with a tentative D call TRBD2 (5 bases). CDR3 length: 12 amino acids. The V gene lost 7 bases and the J gene lost 0 bases, with 6 bases spanning the gap. The germline gives CDR1 SNHLY, CDR2 FYNNEI. CDR3 in DNA: TGTGCCAGCAAGGGAGACCAAGAGACCCAGTACTTC. Translating it yields CASKGDQETQYF. Based on the CDR3 plus reference TRBV2 and TRBJ2-5, the full variable domain is EPEVTQTPSHQVTQMGQEVILRCVPISNHLYFYWYRQILGQKVEFLVSFYNNEISEKSEIFDDQFSVERPDGSNFTLKIRSTKLEDSAMYFCASKGDQETQYFGPGTRLLVL.

This clonotype was seen repeatedly, ten times or more. The V gene is TRBV4-3, the J gene TRBJ1-5; D is undetermined. The CDR3 has 13 residues. Looked up from germline, CDR1 is LGHNA and CDR2 is YSLEER. The V end lost 1 base, the J end lost 5 bases, and 6 bases lay between the germline ends. This CDR3 reads CASSQARDQPQHF. CDR3 nucleotides: TGCGCCAGCAGCCAAGCCAGAGATCAGCCCCAGCATTTT.

The V call is TRBV6-5, the J call TRBJ2-5, with D possibly being TRBD1 (5 bases). The germline V gene encodes CDR1 MNHEY and CDR2 SVGAGI. The CDR3 spans 13 residues. Trimming cost V 2 bases and J 5 bases, with 9 bases left between them. Written as DNA, the CDR3 is TGTGCCAGCAGTTACAGGGGATTCGAGACCCAGTACTTC. It is translated as CASSYRGFETQYF.

This clonotype was seen a handful of times. The chain employs TRBV7-9 and TRBJ1-1; 11 bases match TRBD1. This CDR3 is built from 15 residues. Per germline, CDR1 SEHNR and CDR2 FQNEAQ (reference sequence). V was clipped by 3 bases and J by 6 bases; unmatched bases: 6. DNA of the CDR3: TGTGCCAGCAGCTTGGGACAGGGGGGAGCCCCTGAAGCTTTCTTT. Amino acids: CASSLGQGGAPEAFF.

The chain recombines TRBV5-1 with TRBJ1-1; 7 positions agree with TRBD1. The V gene's germline CDR1 is SGHRS and CDR2 YFSETQ. V lost 2 bases, J lost 7 bases, and 2 bases stayed unmatched. This CDR3 comprises 12 residues. The CDR3 loop is CASSLQGYEAFF. For the CDR3, the DNA is TGCGCCAGCAGCTTACAGGGGTATGAAGCTTTCTTT.

This clonotype has ten or more counts. The chain joins TRBV13 to TRBJ1-1; weak D call: TRBD1 (5 bases). V lost 2 bases to trimming and J lost 6 bases, with 10 bases between them. CDR1 is PRHDT and CDR2 is FYEKMQ in the germline V gene (reference sequence). This CDR3 is 13 amino acids long. CDR3 sequence reads: CASSLLGAAEAFF. DNA for the CDR3: TGTGCCAGCAGCTTACTTGGGGCAGCTGAAGCTTTCTTT.